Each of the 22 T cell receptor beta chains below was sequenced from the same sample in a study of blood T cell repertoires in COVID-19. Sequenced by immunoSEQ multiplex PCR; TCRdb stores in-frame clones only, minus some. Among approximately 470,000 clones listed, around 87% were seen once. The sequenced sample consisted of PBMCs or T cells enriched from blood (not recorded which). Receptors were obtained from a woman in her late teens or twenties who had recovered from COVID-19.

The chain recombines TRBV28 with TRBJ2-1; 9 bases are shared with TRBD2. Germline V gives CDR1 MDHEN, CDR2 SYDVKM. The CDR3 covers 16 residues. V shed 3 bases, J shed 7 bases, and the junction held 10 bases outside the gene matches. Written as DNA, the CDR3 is TGTGCCAGCAGTTTTAGCATGGCGGGGGGGCATAATGAGCAGTTCTTC. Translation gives CASSFSMAGGHNEQFF. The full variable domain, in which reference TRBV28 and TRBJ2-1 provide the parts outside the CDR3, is DVKVTQSSRYLVKRTGEKVFLECVQDMDHENMFWYRQDPGLGLRLIYFSYDVKMKEKGDIPEGYSVSREKKERFSLILESASTNQTSMYLCASSFSMAGGHNEQFFGPGTRLTVL.

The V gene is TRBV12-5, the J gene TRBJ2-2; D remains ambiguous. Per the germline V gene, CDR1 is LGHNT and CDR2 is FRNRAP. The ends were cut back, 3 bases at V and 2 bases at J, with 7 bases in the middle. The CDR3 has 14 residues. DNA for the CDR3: TGTGCTAGTGGTTTCGACTTCAACACCGGGGAGCTGTTTTTT. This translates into CASGFDFNTGELFF.

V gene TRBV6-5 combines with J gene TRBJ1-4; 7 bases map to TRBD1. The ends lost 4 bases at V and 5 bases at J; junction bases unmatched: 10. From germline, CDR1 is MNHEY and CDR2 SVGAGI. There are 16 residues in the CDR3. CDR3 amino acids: CASSSLWTGVNEKLFF. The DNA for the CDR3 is TGTGCCAGCAGTTCCCTTTGGACAGGTGTGAATGAAAAACTGTTTTTT.

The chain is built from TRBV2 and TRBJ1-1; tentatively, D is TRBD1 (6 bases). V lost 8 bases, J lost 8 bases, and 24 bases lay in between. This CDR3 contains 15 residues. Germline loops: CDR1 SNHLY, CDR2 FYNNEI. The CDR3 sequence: CASFGRQDSFPEAFF. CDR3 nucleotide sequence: TGTGCCAGCTTCGGTAGGCAGGACAGCTTTCCAGAAGCTTTCTTT.

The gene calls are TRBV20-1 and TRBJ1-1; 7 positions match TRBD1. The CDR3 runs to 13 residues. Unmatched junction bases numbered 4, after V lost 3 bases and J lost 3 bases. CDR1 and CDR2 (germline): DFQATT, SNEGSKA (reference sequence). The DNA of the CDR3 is TGCAGTGCTAGTACAGGGGCGGACACTGAAGCTTTCTTT. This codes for CSASTGADTEAFF.

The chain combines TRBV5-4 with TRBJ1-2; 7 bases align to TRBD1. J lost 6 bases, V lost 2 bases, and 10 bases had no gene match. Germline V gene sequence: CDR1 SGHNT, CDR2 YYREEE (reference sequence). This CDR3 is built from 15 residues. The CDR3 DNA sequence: TGTGCCAGCAGCTTAAGAAGGGACAGCGGCGATGGCTACACCTTC. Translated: CASSLRRDSGDGYTF.

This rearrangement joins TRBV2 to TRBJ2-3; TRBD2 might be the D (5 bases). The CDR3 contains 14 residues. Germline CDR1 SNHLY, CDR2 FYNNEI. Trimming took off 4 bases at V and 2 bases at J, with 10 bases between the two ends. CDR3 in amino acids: CASSVGRATDTQYF. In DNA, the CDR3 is TGTGCCAGCAGTGTAGGGAGAGCCACAGATACGCAGTATTTT.

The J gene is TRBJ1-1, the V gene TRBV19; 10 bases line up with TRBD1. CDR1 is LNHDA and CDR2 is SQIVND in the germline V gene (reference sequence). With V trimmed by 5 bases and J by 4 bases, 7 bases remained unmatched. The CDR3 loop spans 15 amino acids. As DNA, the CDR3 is TGTGCCAGTAGTCCCAGACAGGGGGCGACCACTGAAGCTTTCTTT. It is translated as CASSPRQGATTEAFF.

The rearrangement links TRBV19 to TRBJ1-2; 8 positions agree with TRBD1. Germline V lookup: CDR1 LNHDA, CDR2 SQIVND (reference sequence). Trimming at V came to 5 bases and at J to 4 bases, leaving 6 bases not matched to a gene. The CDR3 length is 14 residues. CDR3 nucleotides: TGTGCCAGTAGTCAGGACAGGGAATCCTATGGCTACACCTTC. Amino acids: CASSQDRESYGYTF.

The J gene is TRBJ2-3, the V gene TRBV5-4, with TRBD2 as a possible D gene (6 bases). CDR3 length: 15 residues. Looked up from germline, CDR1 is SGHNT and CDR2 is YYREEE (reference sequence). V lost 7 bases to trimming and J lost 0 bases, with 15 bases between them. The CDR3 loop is CASRGGAVSTDTQYF. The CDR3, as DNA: TGTGCCAGCCGGGGAGGAGCGGTTAGCACAGATACGCAGTATTTT.

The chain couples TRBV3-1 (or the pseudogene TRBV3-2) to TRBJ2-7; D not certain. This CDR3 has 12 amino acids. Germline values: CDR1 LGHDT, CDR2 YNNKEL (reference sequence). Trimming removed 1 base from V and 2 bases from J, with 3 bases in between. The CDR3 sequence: CASSQGAYEQYF. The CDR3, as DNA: TGTGCCAGCAGCCAAGGAGCCTACGAGCAGTACTTC.

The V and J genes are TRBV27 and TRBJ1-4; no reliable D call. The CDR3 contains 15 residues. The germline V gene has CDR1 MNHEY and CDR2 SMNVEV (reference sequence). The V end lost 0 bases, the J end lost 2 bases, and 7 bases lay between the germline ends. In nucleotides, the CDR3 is TGTGCCAGCAGTTTATCTGTCAGGACTAATGAAAAACTGTTTTTT. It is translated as CASSLSVRTNEKLFF.

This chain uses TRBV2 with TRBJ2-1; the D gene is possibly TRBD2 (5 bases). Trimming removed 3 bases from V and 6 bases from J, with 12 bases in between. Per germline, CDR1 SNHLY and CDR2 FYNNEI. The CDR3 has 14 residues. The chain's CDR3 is CASSELASGNEQFF. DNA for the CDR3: TGTGCCAGCAGTGAGCTAGCCTCCGGCAATGAGCAGTTCTTC.

The CDR3 protein is CASSKGRDIGNTIYF. CDR3 DNA: TGTGCCAGCAGCAAGGGGAGGGACATTGGAAACACCATATATTTT. The chain combines TRBV21-1 with TRBJ1-3. TRBV21-1 is flagged as a pseudogene. The CDR3 consists of 15 residues.

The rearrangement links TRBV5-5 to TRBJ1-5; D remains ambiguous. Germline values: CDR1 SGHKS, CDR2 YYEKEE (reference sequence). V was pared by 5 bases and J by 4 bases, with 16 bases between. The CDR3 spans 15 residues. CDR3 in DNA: TGTGCCAGCAGTGAGTGGCGGGGATCGAATCAGCCCCAGCATTTT. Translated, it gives CASSEWRGSNQPQHF.

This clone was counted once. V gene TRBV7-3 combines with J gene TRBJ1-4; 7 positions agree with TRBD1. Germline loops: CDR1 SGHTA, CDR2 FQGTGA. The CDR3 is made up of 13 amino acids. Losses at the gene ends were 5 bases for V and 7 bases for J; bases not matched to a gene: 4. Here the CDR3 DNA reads TGTGCCAGCAGCGCAGGGGGAGGTGAAAAACTGTTTTTT. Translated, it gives CASSAGGGEKLFF. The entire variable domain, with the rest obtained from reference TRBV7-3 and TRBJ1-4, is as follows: GAGVSQTPSNKVTEKGKYVELRCDPISGHTALYWYRQSLGQGPEFLIYFQGTGAADDSGLPNDRFFAVRPEGSVSTLKIQRTERGDSAVYLCASSAGGGEKLFFGSGTQLSVL.

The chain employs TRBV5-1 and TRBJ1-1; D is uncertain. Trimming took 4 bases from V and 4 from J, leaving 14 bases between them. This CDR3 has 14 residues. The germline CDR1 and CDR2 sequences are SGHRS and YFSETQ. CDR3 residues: CASSGLVGSTEAFF. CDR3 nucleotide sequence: TGCGCCAGCAGCGGACTCGTCGGGAGCACTGAAGCTTTCTTT.

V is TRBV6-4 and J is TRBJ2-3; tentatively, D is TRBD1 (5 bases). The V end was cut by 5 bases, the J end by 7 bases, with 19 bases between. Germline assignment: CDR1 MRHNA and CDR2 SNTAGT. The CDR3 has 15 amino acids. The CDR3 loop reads CASSPSSEQGNTQYF. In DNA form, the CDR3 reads TGTGCCAGCAGTCCATCGAGCGAGCAGGGAAATACGCAGTATTTT.

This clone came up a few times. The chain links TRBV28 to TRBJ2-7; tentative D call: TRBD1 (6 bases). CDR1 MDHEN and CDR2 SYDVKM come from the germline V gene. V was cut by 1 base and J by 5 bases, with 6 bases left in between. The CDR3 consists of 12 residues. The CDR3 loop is CASSLYRDEQYF. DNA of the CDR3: TGTGCCAGCAGTTTATACAGGGACGAGCAGTACTTC. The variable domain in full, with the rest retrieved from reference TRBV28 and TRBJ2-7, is DVKVTQSSRYLVKRTGEKVFLECVQDMDHENMFWYRQDPGLGLRLIYFSYDVKMKEKGDIPEGYSVSREKKERFSLILESASTNQTSMYLCASSLYRDEQYFGPGTRLTVT.

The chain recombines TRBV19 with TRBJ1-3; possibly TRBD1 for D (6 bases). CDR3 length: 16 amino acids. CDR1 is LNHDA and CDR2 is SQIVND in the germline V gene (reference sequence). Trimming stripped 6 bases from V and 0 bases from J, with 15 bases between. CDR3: CASSPTGIFSGNTIYF. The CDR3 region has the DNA TGTGCCAGTAGCCCCACAGGGATCTTCTCTGGAAACACCATATATTTT.

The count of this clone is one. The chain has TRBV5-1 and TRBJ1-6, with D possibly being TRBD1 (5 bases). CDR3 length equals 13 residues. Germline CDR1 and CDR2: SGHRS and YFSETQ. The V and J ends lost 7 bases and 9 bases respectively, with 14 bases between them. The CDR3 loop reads CASAPGVSSPLHF. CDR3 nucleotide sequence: TGCGCCAGCGCGCCGGGGGTGAGTTCACCCCTCCACTTT.

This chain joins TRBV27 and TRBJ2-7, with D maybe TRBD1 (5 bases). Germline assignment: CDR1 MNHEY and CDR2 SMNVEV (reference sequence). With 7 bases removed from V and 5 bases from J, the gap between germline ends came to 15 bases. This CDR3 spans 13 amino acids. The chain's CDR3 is CASMGQGMDEQYF. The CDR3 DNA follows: TGTGCCAGCATGGGGCAGGGTATGGACGAGCAGTACTTC.